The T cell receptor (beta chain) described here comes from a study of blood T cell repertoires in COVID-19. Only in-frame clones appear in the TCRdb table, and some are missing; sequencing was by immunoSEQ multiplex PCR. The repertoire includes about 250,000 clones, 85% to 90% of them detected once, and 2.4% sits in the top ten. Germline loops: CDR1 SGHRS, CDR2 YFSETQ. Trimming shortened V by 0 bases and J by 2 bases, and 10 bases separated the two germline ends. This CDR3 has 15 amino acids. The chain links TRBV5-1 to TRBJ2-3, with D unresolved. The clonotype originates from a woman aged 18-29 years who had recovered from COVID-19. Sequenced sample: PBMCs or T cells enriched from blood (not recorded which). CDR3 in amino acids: CASSLEEQYTDTQYF. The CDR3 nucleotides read TGCGCCAGCAGCTTGGAGGAGCAGTACACAGATACGCAGTATTTT.